This T cell receptor beta chain was profiled in a study of beta chain features in type 1 diabetes. Study-level points and caveats: Across all four CD4+ subsets, people with type 1 diabetes showed modestly shorter TCRB CDR3s.

Germline assignment: CDR1 KGHSH and CDR2 LQKENI. This CDR3 has 13 amino acids. V trimming: 5 bases; J trimming: 3 bases; junction bases outside the gene matches: 3. This clone turned up a few times. What it binds is not known. Expressed TCRB transcripts were sequenced, since all the RNA that had been isolated was reverse transcribed. Measured with immunoSEQ multiplex PCR; TCRdb has only the in-frame clones, and not every one. Of over 25,000 clones listed, roughly 50% were seen once; the top ten hold approximately 1.5%. The receptor was derived from a woman in her late teens or twenties with type 1 diabetes. The source material was Tregs from blood. The gene calls are TRBV18 and TRBJ2-7, with 8 bases lining up with TRBD2. This CDR3 is CASSGLAGYEQYF. For the CDR3, the DNA is TGTGCCAGCTCAGGGCTAGCGGGCTACGAGCAGTACTTC.